This TCR beta chain comes out of a study of human T cells and chemical hapten exposure. Study details: After 6 days, upper back 0.01% DPC patch tests were scored. Variation in per-sample TCR yields came mainly from small pooled library volume differences. Study-wide results and caveats: With alopecia, donors may have immune responses unlike healthy people's.

Indicated time point: patch test 1, 2 weeks after DPC sensitization. As for treatment: therapeutic diphenylcyclopropenone sensitization with weekly scalp DPC. Unique molecular identifiers were linked by the library to individual cDNA molecules. A single record per CDR3 protein comes from TCRdb applying MiXCR to the RACE reads. The sample lists about 80,000 distinct CDR3 sequences, about 6.8% occurring once. Notes on this clonotype: As yet, its antigen is unknown.

CDR1 is SNHLY, CDR2 FYNNEI, per germline. The junction had 6 bases not matched to a gene; V was cut back by 4 bases and J by 0 bases. The length of the CDR3 is 17 residues. The sequencing here drew on whole blood, taken in connection with sensitization to the hapten diphenylcyclopropenone (DPC). The V and J genes are TRBV2 and TRBJ2-6, with 7 bases aligning to TRBD2. The origin of this receptor is a woman aged 30 to 39 with alopecia areata. Some clones in this sample may be carry-over from other donors' samples. The CDR3 sequence: CASSGLAASSGANVLTF. The DNA of the CDR3 is TGTGCCAGCAGTGGGCTAGCGGCGAGCTCTGGGGCCAACGTCCTGACTTTC.